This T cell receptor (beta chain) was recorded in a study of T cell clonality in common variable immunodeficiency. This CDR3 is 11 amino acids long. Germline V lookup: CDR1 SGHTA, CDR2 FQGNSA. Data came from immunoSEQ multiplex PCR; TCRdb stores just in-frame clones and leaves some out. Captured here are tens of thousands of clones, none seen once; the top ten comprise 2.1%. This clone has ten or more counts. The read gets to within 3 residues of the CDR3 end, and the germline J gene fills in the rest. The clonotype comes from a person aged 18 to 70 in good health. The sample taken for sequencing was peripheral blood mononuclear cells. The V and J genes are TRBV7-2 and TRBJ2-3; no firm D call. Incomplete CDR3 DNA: TGTGCCAGCACCGAATCGGTCGCG. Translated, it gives CASTESVA. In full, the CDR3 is CASTESVAQYF.